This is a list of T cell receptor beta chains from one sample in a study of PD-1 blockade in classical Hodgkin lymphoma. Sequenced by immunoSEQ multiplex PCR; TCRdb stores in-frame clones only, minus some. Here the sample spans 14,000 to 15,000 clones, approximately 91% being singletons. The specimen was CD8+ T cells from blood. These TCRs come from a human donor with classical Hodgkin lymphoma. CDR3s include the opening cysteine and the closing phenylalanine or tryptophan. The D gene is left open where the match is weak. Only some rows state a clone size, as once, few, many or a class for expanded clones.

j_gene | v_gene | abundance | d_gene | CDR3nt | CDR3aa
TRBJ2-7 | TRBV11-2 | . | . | TGTGCCAGCAGCTTAGTCAGGTGGGCAGGGAAGGATTACGAGCAGTACTTC | CASSLVRWAGKDYEQYF
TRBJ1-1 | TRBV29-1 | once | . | TGCAGCGTGGATCTACAGGCGCGAGCTTTCTTT | CSVDLQARAFF
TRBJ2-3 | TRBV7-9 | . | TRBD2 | TGTGCCAGCAGCTCCCCCCCGGGAGGGCCCGCAGATACGCAGTATTTT | CASSSPPGGPADTQYF
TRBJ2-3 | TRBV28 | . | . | TGTGCCAGCAGTTTATGGGGTACGAGCCTAAAGATGGATACGCAGTATTTT | CASSLWGTSLKMDTQYF
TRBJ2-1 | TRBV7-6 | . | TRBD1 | TGTGCCAGCAGCTTAGGAGGTGGGACAGCTTACAATGAGCAGTTCTTC | CASSLGGGTAYNEQFF
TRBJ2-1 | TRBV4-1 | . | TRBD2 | TGCGCCAGCAGCCCTAGCGGGAGGGCCGTGAATGAGCAGTTCTTC | CASSPSGRAVNEQFF
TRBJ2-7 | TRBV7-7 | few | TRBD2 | TGTGCTAGCAGCTTGGCTAGCGGATCCTACGAGCAGTACTTC | CASSLASGSYEQYF
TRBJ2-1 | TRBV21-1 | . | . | TGTGCCAGCCGCCGGCTAGCGAGTCCTAAGCAGTTCTTC | CASRRLASPKQFF
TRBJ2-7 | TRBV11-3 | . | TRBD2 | TGTGCCAGCAGCGACGGACTAGGGGTCCCTTACGAGCAGTACTTC | CASSDGLGVPYEQYF
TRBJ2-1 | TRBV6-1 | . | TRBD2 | TGTGCCAGCAGTGAACTCTGGGCTAGCGGGAGCCTCAGGGATGAGCAGTTCTTC | CASSELWASGSLRDEQFF
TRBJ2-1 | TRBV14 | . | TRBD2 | TGTGCCAGCAGCCGGGGACTAGCGGGAGGGCCAAGCTCCTACAATGAGCAGTTCTTC | CASSRGLAGGPSSYNEQFF
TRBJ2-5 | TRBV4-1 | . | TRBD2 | TGCGCCAGCAGCCAAGATAGCGGGTACGGAGAGGAGACCCAGTACTTC | CASSQDSGYGEETQYF
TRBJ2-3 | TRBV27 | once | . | TGTGCCAGCAGTAACGATGAAGATACGCAGTATTTT | CASSNDEDTQYF
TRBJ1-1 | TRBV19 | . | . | TGTGCCAGTAGTATTCCGGGTATTACTGAAGCTTTCTTT | CASSIPGITEAFF
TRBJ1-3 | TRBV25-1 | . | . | TGTGCCAGCAGTGCTGGAAACACCATATATTTT | CASSAGNTIYF
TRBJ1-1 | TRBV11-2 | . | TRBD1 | TGTGCCAGCAGCCATGGGACAGGGGTCCCTGAAGCTTTCTTT | CASSHGTGVPEAFF
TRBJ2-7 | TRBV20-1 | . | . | TGCAGTGCTAGAATCGACTACGAGCAGTACTTC | CSARIDYEQYF